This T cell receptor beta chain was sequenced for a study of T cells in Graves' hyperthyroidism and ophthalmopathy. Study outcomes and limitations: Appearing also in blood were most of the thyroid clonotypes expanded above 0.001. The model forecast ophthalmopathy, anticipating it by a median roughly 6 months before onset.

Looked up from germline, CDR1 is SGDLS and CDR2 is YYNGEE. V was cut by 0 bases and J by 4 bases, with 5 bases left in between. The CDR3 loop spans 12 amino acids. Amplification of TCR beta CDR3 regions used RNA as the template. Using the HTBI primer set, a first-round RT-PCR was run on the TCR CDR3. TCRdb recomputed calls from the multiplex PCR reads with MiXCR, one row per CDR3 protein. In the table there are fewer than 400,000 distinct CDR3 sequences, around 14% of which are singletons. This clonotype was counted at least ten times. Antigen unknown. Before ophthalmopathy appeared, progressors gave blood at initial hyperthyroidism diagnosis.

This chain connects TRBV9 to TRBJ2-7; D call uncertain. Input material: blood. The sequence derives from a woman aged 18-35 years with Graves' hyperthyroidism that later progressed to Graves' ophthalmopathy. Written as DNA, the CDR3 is TGTGCCAGCAGCGTAGTCGGATACGAGCAGTACTTC. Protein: CASSVVGYEQYF.